This T cell receptor beta chain was retrieved from a study of T-cell reconstitution after alpha-beta-depleted transplantation in children. Unique molecular identifiers were incorporated during preparation of the TCRbeta library. Using its own MiXCR run on the PCR reads, TCRdb lists one record per CDR3 protein. The table has around 92,000 distinct CDR3 sequences, more than 9% seen once. This clonotype has a handful of counts. Trimming left V 6 bases short and J 1 base short, with 8 bases between. From germline, CDR1 is MNHEY and CDR2 SMNVEV (reference sequence). CDR3 length: 13 amino acids. This sample comprised PBMCs from the stem cell graft donor, obtained from the stem cell graft. This clonotype originated in a human donor who donated a stem cell graft to a child with inherited bone marrow failure. V usage is TRBV27 and J usage is TRBJ2-3; D remains unclear. For the CDR3, the DNA is TGTGCCAGCAGCCGACGACGCACAGATACGCAGTATTTT. Translated: CASSRRRTDTQYF.